The 8 T cell receptor beta chains below come from one sample, sequenced in a study of cytomegalovirus exposure and HLA in healthy donors. PCR employed 60 Vbeta and 13 Jbeta primers. Libraries were prepared by immunoSEQ multiplex PCR; TCRdb keeps only in-frame clonotypes and omits some of them. The data show roughly 110,000 clones, over 70% seen once. Material for sequencing was PBMCs. These TCRs come from a man younger than 40 in good health and CMV-seronegative.

The J gene is TRBJ1-3, the V gene TRBV6-5; 8 nucleotides match TRBD1. V shed 6 bases, J shed 4 bases, and the junction held 5 bases outside the gene matches. Germline V CDR1 and CDR2: MNHEY, SVGAGI. The CDR3 totals 14 residues. CDR3 sequence reads: CASRPRGRGNTIYF. CDR3 in DNA: TGTGCCAGCAGGCCCAGGGGGCGGGGAAACACCATATATTTT.

V is TRBV19 and J is TRBJ1-5; tentative D call: TRBD1 (6 bases). Trimming shortened V by 7 bases and J by 2 bases, and 9 bases separated the two germline ends. This CDR3 region has 13 residues. Germline V lookup: CDR1 LNHDA, CDR2 SQIVND (reference sequence). In DNA, the CDR3 is TGTGCCAGTACCCACAGGGGCAATCAGCCCCAGCATTTT. It yields the protein CASTHRGNQPQHF. Combining the CDR3 with reference TRBV19 and TRBJ1-5 gives the whole variable domain DGGITQSPKYLFRKEGQNVTLSCEQNLNHDAMYWYRQDPGQGLRLIYYSQIVNDFQKGDIAEGYSVSREKKESFPLTVTSAQKNPTAFYLCASTHRGNQPQHFGDGTRLSIL.

Only one count was recorded for this clone. The chain carries TRBV13 and TRBJ1-3; D not certain. The CDR3 length is 14 residues. The ends were cut back, 5 bases at V and 4 bases at J, with 12 bases in the middle. Per the germline V gene, CDR1 is PRHDT and CDR2 is FYEKMQ (reference sequence). CDR3 bases: TGTGCCAGCAGCCCCGGGATTGACGGAAACACCATATATTTT. Residues: CASSPGIDGNTIYF.

The chain has TRBV30 and TRBJ1-2; D is undetermined. The germline V gene encodes CDR1 GTSNPN and CDR2 SVGIG (reference sequence). The CDR3 has 13 residues. V lost 3 bases and J 3 bases, leaving 11 bases between the germline ends. CDR3 in DNA: TGTGCCTGGAGAATCAGGATCCACTATGGCTACACCTTC. Protein: CAWRIRIHYGYTF.

The chain employs TRBV5-1 and TRBJ2-6; 8 positions agree with TRBD1. The CDR3 extends over 17 amino acids. With 3 bases clipped from V and 1 base from J, the junction kept 6 bases outside the gene matches. Germline V gene sequence: CDR1 SGHRS, CDR2 YFSETQ. The CDR3 DNA is TGCGCCAGCAGCTCGTCCCGGGACAGGTCTGGGGCCAACGTCCTGACTTTC. Protein: CASSSSRDRSGANVLTF.

This clone was seen only once. The V and J genes are TRBV15 and TRBJ2-7; TRBD2 is a possible D gene (6 bases). The CDR3 has 16 amino acids. Trimming cost V 3 bases and J 5 bases, with 20 bases left between them. From germline, CDR1 is LNHNV and CDR2 YYDKDF (reference sequence). The CDR3 DNA reads TGTGCCACCAGCAGCCAAGAGGGCGGGACCTCGCACGAGCAGTACTTC. Translating gives CATSSQEGGTSHEQYF.

The chain links TRBV7-9 to TRBJ2-7; 12 positions agree with TRBD2. The CDR3 runs 15 residues. In germline, CDR1 is SEHNR, CDR2 FQNEAQ (reference sequence). With V trimmed by 5 bases and J by 6 bases, 8 bases remained unmatched. The CDR3 DNA follows: TGTGCCAGCAGCCTCCTAGCGGGAGGGCTCGGCGAGCAGTACTTC. Amino acids: CASSLLAGGLGEQYF.

The rearrangement links TRBV9 to TRBJ2-1, with 8 bases fitting TRBD2. CDR1 and CDR2 from the germline V gene are SGDLS and YYNGEE. With V trimmed by 0 bases and J by 6 bases, 2 bases remained unmatched. The CDR3 length is 14 residues. The CDR3 DNA sequence: TGTGCCAGCAGCGTAGGGGGACTAGTCAATGAGCAGTTCTTC. It specifies CASSVGGLVNEQFF.